These T cell receptor beta chains were read from a single sample in a study of T cell responses to AZD1222 COVID-19 vaccine. TCRdb's table, derived via immunoSEQ multiplex PCR, lists solely in-frame clones and lacks some. Of about 78,000 clones in the sample, around 90% were seen once. This material consisted of peripheral blood, taken on day 0 of AZD1222 vaccination. Receptor source: an adult in good health. Both conserved end residues are trimmed from each CDR3. Size values are once, few and many counts, or a class for expanded clones, and some rows have none.

size	V	length	J	CDR3
once	TRBV4-1	13	TRBJ2-7	ASSPRTSGSYEQY
once	TRBV2	10	TRBJ2-7	ASRRGAGEQY
.	TRBV7-2	12	TRBJ2-1	ASSPGLAVNEQF
.	TRBV5-1	18	TRBJ2-7	ASRFPSSAGGPSGYYEQY
.	TRBV2	11	TRBJ2-5	ASSAGGGETQY
few	TRBV5-1	12	TRBJ1-2	ASSWDGKDYGYT
.	TRBV4-2	17	TRBJ2-2	ASSKGRGLAGPNTGELF
.	TRBV2	14	TRBJ2-5	ASTPSSARTQETQY
few	TRBV6-5	11	TRBJ1-5	ASSYLPDQPQH
.	TRBV7-2	13	TRBJ2-5	ASSLQLAGQETQY
once	TRBV25-1	9	TRBJ1-1	ASSEGQGAF
.	TRBV9	13	TRBJ1-2	ASSKELTGHYGYT
.	TRBV29-1	13	TRBJ2-6	SVDMGNSGANVLT
once	TRBV5-1	14	TRBJ1-3	ASSLAVAGSGNTIY
few	TRBV6-5	12	TRBJ1-2	ASILQGTQYGYT
.	TRBV13	12	TRBJ1-4	ASSSGGTNEKLF
.	TRBV27	11	TRBJ1-5	ASSRTGGQPQH
.	TRBV5-4	18	TRBJ1-2	ASSLDSYRVRLTINYGYT
.	TRBV4-2	13	TRBJ2-7	ASSQGKGGSYEQY
few	TRBV7-8	15	TRBJ2-4	ASSYRRGGLAKNIQY
.	TRBV11-2	11	TRBJ1-1	ASSTGIVDEAF
once	TRBV5-5	11	TRBJ2-5	ASSLGSGETQY
.	TRBV14	11	TRBJ1-2	ASSQRHPGGYT
.	TRBV2	11	TRBJ2-7	ASSDRGQGGQY
.	TRBV18	8	TRBJ2-3	ASSEDTQY
.	TRBV5-4	13	TRBJ2-3	ASSSGLAILNTQY
.	TRBV4-3	14	TRBJ2-3	ASSQDATGETDTQY
.	TRBV4-3	11	TRBJ2-7	ASSQVTLREQY